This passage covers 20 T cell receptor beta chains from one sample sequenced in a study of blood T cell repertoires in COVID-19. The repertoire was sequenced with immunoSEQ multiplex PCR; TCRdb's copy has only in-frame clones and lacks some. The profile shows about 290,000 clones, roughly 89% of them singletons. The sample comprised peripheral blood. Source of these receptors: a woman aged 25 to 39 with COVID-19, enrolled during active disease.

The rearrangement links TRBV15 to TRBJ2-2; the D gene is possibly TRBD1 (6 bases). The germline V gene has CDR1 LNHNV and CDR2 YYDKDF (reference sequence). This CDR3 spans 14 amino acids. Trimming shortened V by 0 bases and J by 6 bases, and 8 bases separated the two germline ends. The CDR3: CATSRDSGAGELFF. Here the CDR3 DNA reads TGTGCCACCAGCAGAGATTCAGGGGCCGGGGAGCTGTTTTTT.

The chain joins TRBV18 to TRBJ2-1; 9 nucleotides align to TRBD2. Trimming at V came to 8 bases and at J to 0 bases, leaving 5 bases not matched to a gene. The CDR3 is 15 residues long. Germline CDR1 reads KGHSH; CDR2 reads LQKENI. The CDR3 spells CASTQRGASYNEQFF. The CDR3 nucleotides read TGTGCCAGCACTCAGCGGGGGGCCTCCTACAATGAGCAGTTCTTC.

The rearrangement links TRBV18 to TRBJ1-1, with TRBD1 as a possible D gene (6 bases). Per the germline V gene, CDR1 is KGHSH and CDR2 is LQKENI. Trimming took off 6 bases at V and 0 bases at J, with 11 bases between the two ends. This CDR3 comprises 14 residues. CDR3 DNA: TGTGCCAGCTCGTCAGGGGTCATGAACACTGAAGCTTTCTTT. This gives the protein CASSSGVMNTEAFF.

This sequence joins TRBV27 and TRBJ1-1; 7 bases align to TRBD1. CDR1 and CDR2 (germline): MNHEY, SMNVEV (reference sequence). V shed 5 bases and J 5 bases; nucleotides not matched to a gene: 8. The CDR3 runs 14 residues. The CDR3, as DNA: TGTGCCAGCAGTCTCCGACAGGGTTGGACTGAAGCTTTCTTT. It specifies CASSLRQGWTEAFF.

The CDR3 bases are TGCGCCAGCAGTGAGTCTTTAGCGGGGGCTGGAGGAGAGCAGTACTTC. It is translated as CASSESLAGAGGEQYF. V is TRBV10-1 and J is TRBJ2-7, with 9 bases identical to TRBD2. CDR1 is WNHNN and CDR2 is SYGVQD in the germline V gene (reference sequence). The trim removed 0 bases at V and 7 bases at J, leaving 10 bases unmatched. CDR3 length equals 16 residues.

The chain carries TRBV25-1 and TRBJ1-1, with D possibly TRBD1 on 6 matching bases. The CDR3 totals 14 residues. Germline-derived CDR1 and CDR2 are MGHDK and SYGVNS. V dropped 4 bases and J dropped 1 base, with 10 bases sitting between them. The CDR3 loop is CASSVQGRNTEAFF. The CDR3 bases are TGTGCCAGCAGTGTACAGGGTAGGAACACTGAAGCTTTCTTT.

The CDR3: CASSGQGISTDTQYF. For the CDR3, the DNA is TGTGCCAGCAGTGGACAGGGGATTAGCACAGATACGCAGTATTTT. The chain couples TRBV2 to TRBJ2-3; 8 bases map to TRBD1. The CDR3 totals 15 residues. Looked up from germline, CDR1 is SNHLY and CDR2 is FYNNEI. After removal of 4 bases from V and 0 bases from J, the junction contained 3 bases not matched to a gene.

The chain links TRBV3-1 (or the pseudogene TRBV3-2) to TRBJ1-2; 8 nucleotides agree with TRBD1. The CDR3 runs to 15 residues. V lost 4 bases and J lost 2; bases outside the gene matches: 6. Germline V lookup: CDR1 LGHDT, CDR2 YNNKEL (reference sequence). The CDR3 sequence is CASSPQGAGNYGYTF. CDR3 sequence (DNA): TGTGCCAGCAGCCCCCAGGGGGCGGGGAACTATGGCTACACCTTC.

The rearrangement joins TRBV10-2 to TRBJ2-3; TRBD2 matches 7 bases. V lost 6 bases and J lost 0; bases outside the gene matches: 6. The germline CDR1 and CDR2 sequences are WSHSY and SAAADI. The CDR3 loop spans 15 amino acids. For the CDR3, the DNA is TGCGCCAGCAGGCCGGGACTACGCAGCACAGATACGCAGTATTTT. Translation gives CASRPGLRSTDTQYF.

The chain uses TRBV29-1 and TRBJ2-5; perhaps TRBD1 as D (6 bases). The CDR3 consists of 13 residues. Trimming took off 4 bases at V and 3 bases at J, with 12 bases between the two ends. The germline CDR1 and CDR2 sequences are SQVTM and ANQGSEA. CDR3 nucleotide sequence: TGCAGCGTTGCCAGGGGCATTGAAGAGACCCAGTACTTC. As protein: CSVARGIEETQYF.

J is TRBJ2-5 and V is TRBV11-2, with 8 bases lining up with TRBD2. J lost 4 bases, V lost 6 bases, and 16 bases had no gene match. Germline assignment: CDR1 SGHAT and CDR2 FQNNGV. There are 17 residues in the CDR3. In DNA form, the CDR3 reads TGTGCCAGCAGGATAGGGTCGACGGGGGGGGTTCGAGAGACCCAGTACTTC. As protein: CASRIGSTGGVRETQYF.

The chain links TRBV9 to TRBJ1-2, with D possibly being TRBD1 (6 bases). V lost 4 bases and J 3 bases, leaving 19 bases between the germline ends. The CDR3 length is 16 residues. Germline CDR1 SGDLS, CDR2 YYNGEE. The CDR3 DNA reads TGTGCCAGCAGCTCTACACAGCTCAGGGGCGACTATGGCTACACCTTC. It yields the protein CASSSTQLRGDYGYTF. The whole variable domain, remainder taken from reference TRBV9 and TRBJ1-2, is DSGVTQTPKHLITATGQRVTLRCSPRSGDLSVYWYQQSLDQGLQFLIQYYNGEERAKGNILERFSAQQFPDLHSELNLSSLELGDSALYFCASSSTQLRGDYGYTFGSGTRLTVV.

This chain's CDR3 is CASSRRQGAPGVNTEAFF. For the CDR3, the DNA is TGTGCCAGCAGCAGGAGACAGGGGGCGCCGGGTGTAAACACTGAAGCTTTCTTT. This chain links TRBV5-6 with TRBJ1-1, with 10 bases matching TRBD1. Germline CDR1 reads SGHDT; CDR2 reads YYEEEE. The CDR3 has 18 residues. Losses at the gene ends were 4 bases for V and 2 bases for J; bases not matched to a gene: 14.

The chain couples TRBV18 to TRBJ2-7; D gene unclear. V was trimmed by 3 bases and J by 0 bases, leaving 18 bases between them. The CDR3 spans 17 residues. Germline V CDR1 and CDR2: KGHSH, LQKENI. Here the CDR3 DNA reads TGTGCCAGCTCACCTCTAATCTTAAAAGAAAGCTCCTACGAGCAGTACTTC. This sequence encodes CASSPLILKESSYEQYF.

CDR3 residues: CATSRDRTGREQFF. As DNA, the CDR3 is TGTGCCACCAGCAGAGATAGGACAGGAAGGGAGCAGTTCTTC. This chain connects TRBV15 to TRBJ2-1; 7 bases are shared with TRBD1. CDR1 and CDR2 from the germline V gene are LNHNV and YYDKDF (reference sequence). The CDR3 covers 14 residues. Trimming at V came to 0 bases and at J to 10 bases, leaving 6 bases not matched to a gene.

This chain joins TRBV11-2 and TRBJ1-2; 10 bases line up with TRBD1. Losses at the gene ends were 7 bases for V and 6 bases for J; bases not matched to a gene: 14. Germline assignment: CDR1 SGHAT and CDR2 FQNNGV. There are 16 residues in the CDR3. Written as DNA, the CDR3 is TGTGCCAGCATAGGGGTCGGACAGGGGGTCGTGGATGGCTACACCTTC. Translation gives CASIGVGQGVVDGYTF.

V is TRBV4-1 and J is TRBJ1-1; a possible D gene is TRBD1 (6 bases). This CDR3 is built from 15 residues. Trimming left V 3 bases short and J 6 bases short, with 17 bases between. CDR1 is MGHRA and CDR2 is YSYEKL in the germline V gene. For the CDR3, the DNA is TGCGCCAGCAGCCACGGAGGTGGGGGGGCTGCTGAAGCTTTCTTT. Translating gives CASSHGGGGAAEAFF.

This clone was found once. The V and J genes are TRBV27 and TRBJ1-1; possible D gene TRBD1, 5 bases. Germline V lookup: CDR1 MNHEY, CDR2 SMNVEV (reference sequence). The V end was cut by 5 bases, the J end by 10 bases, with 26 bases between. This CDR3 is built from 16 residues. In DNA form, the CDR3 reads TGTGCCAGCAGTACGACTCGACGGGGGAGGCCCGAAGGAGCTTTCTTT. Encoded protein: CASSTTRRGRPEGAFF.

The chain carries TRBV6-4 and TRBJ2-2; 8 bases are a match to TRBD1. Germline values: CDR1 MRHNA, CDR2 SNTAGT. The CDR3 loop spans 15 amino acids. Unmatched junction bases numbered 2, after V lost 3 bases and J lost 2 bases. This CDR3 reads CASSETGENTGELFF. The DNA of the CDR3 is TGTGCCAGCAGTGAGACAGGGGAAAACACCGGGGAGCTGTTTTTT.

In nucleotides, the CDR3 is TGTGCCAGTAGTAAGGTAGCGGGGGGGCACAATGAGCAGTTCTTC. Amino acids: CASSKVAGGHNEQFF. The chain is built from TRBV19 and TRBJ2-1; 11 bases match TRBD2. CDR1 is LNHDA and CDR2 is SQIVND in the germline V gene (reference sequence). The CDR3 extends over 15 amino acids. J was trimmed by 5 bases and V by 4 bases; bases with no gene match: 4.